Below are 28 T cell receptor beta chains sequenced from a single sample in a study of human T cells and chemical hapten exposure. Using its own MiXCR run on the RACE reads, TCRdb lists one record per CDR3 protein. The profile covers around 340,000 distinct CDR3 sequences, with under 9% appearing a single time and less than 10% taken by the ten largest. The time point is: patch test 1, 2 weeks after DPC sensitization. Stated treatment: therapeutic diphenylcyclopropenone sensitization with weekly scalp DPC. The source was whole blood, collected in connection with sensitization to the hapten diphenylcyclopropenone (DPC). These receptors came from a young woman with alopecia areata. Some clones in this sample may be carry-over from other donors' samples.

V and J are TRBV20-1 and TRBJ2-1; 10 bases map to TRBD2. With V trimmed by 4 bases and J by 4 bases, 10 bases remained unmatched. There are 16 residues in the CDR3. Germline V gene data show CDR1 as DFQATT and CDR2 as SNEGSKA (reference sequence). In DNA, the CDR3 is TGCAGTGCTATTACGGCCGAGCGGGGGGGTTACAATGAGCAGTTCTTC. This encodes CSAITAERGGYNEQFF.

This clonotype was counted between two and nine times. The genes are TRBV20-1 and TRBJ2-3, with TRBD1 matching 8 bases. Trimming cost V 3 bases and J 4 bases; bases outside gene matches: 6. CDR1 is DFQATT and CDR2 is SNEGSKA in the germline V gene (reference sequence). This CDR3 is built from 14 residues. The CDR3 sequence: CSASRDRGADTQYF. In DNA form, the CDR3 reads TGCAGTGCTAGTCGCGACAGGGGAGCAGATACGCAGTATTTT.

This clonotype was seen repeatedly, ten times or more. The CDR3 bases are TGTGCCAGCAGTACAGGGTTGGATAATTCACCCCTCCACTTT. The encoded protein is CASSTGLDNSPLHF. The chain combines TRBV27 with TRBJ1-6; possible D gene TRBD1, 6 bases. Germline V gene sequence: CDR1 MNHEY, CDR2 SMNVEV (reference sequence). The CDR3 is 14 residues long. V lost 5 bases and J lost 5, with 10 bases in between.

This clonotype was observed many times. The rearrangement links TRBV4-2 to TRBJ2-3; D ambiguous. The germline V gene encodes CDR1 LGHNA and CDR2 YNFKEQ. The germline V and J ends were trimmed by 0 bases and 4 bases, with 14 bases remaining between them. The CDR3 sequence is 16 residues long. This CDR3 is CASSQDRSAFADTQYF. In DNA form, the CDR3 reads TGTGCCAGCAGCCAAGATCGTTCAGCCTTCGCAGATACGCAGTATTTT.

This clonotype showed up just a few times. This chain joins TRBV2 and TRBJ1-1; no firm D call. Trimming took off 6 bases at V and 8 bases at J, with 19 bases between the two ends. Germline V gives CDR1 SNHLY, CDR2 FYNNEI. The length of the CDR3 is 14 residues. The DNA for the CDR3 is TGTGCCAGCAGGGGCTCGGGTCGGCTGGCCGAAGCTTTCTTT. This codes for CASRGSGRLAEAFF.

There are a few counts of this clonotype. The rearrangement joins TRBV6-5 to TRBJ2-5; no clear D gene. The V gene lost 6 bases and the J gene lost 5 bases, with 16 bases spanning the gap. The CDR3 has 14 residues. The germline gives CDR1 MNHEY, CDR2 SVGAGI. The CDR3 DNA is TGTGCCAGCAGCCCGACATTCCGGCGGGAGACCCAGTACTTC. Encoded protein: CASSPTFRRETQYF.

The rearrangement uses TRBV5-1 and TRBJ2-2; maybe TRBD2 (6 bases). Trimming shortened V by 8 bases and J by 3 bases, and 11 bases separated the two germline ends. The CDR3 covers 13 residues. Germline V gene sequence: CDR1 SGHRS, CDR2 YFSETQ. The CDR3 is CASYGLYTGELFF. CDR3 in DNA: TGCGCCAGTTACGGACTATACACCGGGGAGCTGTTTTTT. The variable domain in full, with the rest retrieved from reference TRBV5-1 and TRBJ2-2, is KAGVTQTPRYLIKTRGQQVTLSCSPISGHRSVSWYQQTPGQGLQFLFEYFSETQRNKGNFPGRFSGRQFSNSRSEMNVSTLELGDSALYLCASYGLYTGELFFGEGSRLTVL.

This clonotype was seen a few times. The chain carries TRBV7-2 and TRBJ1-2; tentative D call: TRBD1 (5 bases). The CDR3 has 13 residues. Trimming took off 4 bases at V and 3 bases at J, with 9 bases between the two ends. Germline lookup yields CDR1 SGHTA and CDR2 FQGNSA. The CDR3 DNA is TGTGCCAGCAGCTCCCCAGGGTACTATGGCTACACCTTC. Amino acids: CASSSPGYYGYTF.

In this sample, this clonotype turned up a few times. This chain connects TRBV6-5 to TRBJ2-7; the match to TRBD1 covers 7 bases. This CDR3 is built from 15 residues. With 5 bases clipped from V and 1 base from J, the junction kept 8 bases outside the gene matches. Germline loops: CDR1 MNHEY, CDR2 SVGAGI. This chain's CDR3 is CASSNRGPKSYEQYF. DNA of the CDR3: TGTGCCAGCAGTAACAGGGGCCCGAAATCCTACGAGCAGTACTTC.

The genes are TRBV4-3 and TRBJ2-7, with a possible D match to TRBD2 (6 bases). Trimming stripped 3 bases from V and 2 bases from J, with 14 bases between. The CDR3 loop spans 15 amino acids. Germline-derived CDR1 and CDR2 are LGHNA and YSLEER. The CDR3: CASSQGLPKTYEQYF. CDR3 bases: TGCGCCAGCAGCCAGGGACTCCCTAAGACCTACGAGCAGTACTTC.

The V call is TRBV6-5, the J call TRBJ2-7; D possibly corresponds to TRBD2 (6 bases). The CDR3 loop spans 15 amino acids. V was clipped by 2 bases and J by 4 bases, with 15 bases between them. Germline assignment: CDR1 MNHEY and CDR2 SVGAGI. CDR3 region: CASSYQSAGPYEQYF. The CDR3 region has the DNA TGTGCCAGCAGTTACCAATCCGCGGGGCCTTACGAGCAGTACTTC.

J is TRBJ1-2 and V is TRBV4-3; 7 nucleotides match TRBD1. The germline V gene has CDR1 LGHNA and CDR2 YSLEER. V dropped 8 bases and J dropped 4; count of bases not matched to a gene: 4. The length of the CDR3 is 12 residues. Written as DNA, the CDR3 is TGCGCCAGCGCAGGGGGGAGCTATGGCTACACCTTC. It encodes CASAGGSYGYTF.

The chain joins TRBV20-1 to TRBJ1-2; the D is unclear. The CDR3 extends over 11 amino acids. Trimming stripped 6 bases from V and 6 bases from J, with 11 bases between. From germline, CDR1 is DFQATT and CDR2 SNEGSKA (reference sequence). CDR3 sequence (DNA): TGCAGTGCGACTATCCTCGATGGCTACACCTTC. Translating gives CSATILDGYTF.

This clonotype was seen many times. This chain joins TRBV9 and TRBJ2-5; D unclear. Germline V lookup: CDR1 SGDLS, CDR2 YYNGEE. The CDR3 has 13 amino acids. The V end was cut by 4 bases, the J end by 1 base, with 8 bases between. Here the CDR3 reads CASSTSPQETQYF. The DNA of the CDR3 is TGTGCCAGCAGCACATCCCCCCAAGAGACCCAGTACTTC.

The V gene is TRBV12-3 or TRBV12-4, the J gene TRBJ2-5; D perhaps matches TRBD2 (7 bases). CDR3 length equals 14 residues. Trimming took off 8 bases at V and 1 base at J, with 14 bases between the two ends. DNA for the CDR3: TGTGCCAGCTCGCGGGGGCCTCTCCAAGAGACCCAGTACTTC. It encodes CASSRGPLQETQYF.

This clonotype was seen a few times. The rearrangement uses TRBV20-1 and TRBJ1-6, with 7 bases fitting TRBD1. Germline V gene data show CDR1 as DFQATT and CDR2 as SNEGSKA (reference sequence). J was trimmed by 3 bases and V by 6 bases; bases with no gene match: 5. The CDR3 is 14 amino acids. In DNA, the CDR3 is TGCAGTGCGCCCAGGGGGGTCTATAATTCACCCCTCCACTTT. Amino acids: CSAPRGVYNSPLHF.

This clonotype is a singleton in its sample. A read error is likely, as this CDR3 ends without the conserved phenylalanine or tryptophan. The chain links TRBV6-2 or TRBV6-3 to TRBJ1-6, with D hard to call. V gave up 0 bases and J gave up 10 bases, with 10 bases separating them. This CDR3 region has 14 residues. Germline CDR1 is MNHEY and CDR2 is SVGEGT. CDR3 sequence reads: CASSYSIRGSPLHL. DNA for the CDR3: TGTGCCAGCAGTTACTCGATCCGGGGATCACCCCTCCACCTT.

This chain joins TRBV28 and TRBJ2-7; D is uncertain. From germline, CDR1 is MDHEN and CDR2 SYDVKM. The CDR3 runs 11 residues. Deletions cut 8 bases from V and 3 bases from J, with 8 bases between. The CDR3 bases are TGTGCCAGCCAAGTGGGCTACGAGCAGTACTTC. Residues: CASQVGYEQYF.

This clonotype showed up many times. V and J are TRBV27 and TRBJ2-7; D is unresolved. CDR1 MNHEY and CDR2 SMNVEV come from the germline V gene (reference sequence). The CDR3 is 13 residues long. Trimming removed 11 bases from V and 6 bases from J, with 20 bases in between. The DNA for the CDR3 is TGTGCCCCCTGGCGAAGGGTCCCCCCCGAGCAGTACTTC. It codes for CAPWRRVPPEQYF.

The rearrangement uses TRBV2 and TRBJ2-2; 10 positions match TRBD2. Trimming removed 7 bases from V and 4 bases from J; junction bases left unmatched: 6. Germline V gene data show CDR1 as SNHLY and CDR2 as FYNNEI. The CDR3 runs 15 residues. CDR3 DNA sequence: TGTGCCAGCAAAGCGGGACTAGCGTCCACCGGGGAGCTGTTTTTT. This gives the protein CASKAGLASTGELFF.

The sample holds a few counts of this clonotype. This rearrangement joins TRBV29-1 to TRBJ2-3, with 8 bases identical to TRBD2. The germline gives CDR1 SQVTM, CDR2 ANQGSEA. The CDR3 contains 14 residues. With V trimmed by 3 bases and J by 4 bases, 6 bases remained unmatched. The CDR3: CSVDPRTSSDTQYF. CDR3 nucleotide sequence: TGCAGCGTTGATCCTCGGACTAGCTCAGATACGCAGTATTTT.

The sample holds many counts of this clonotype. The rearrangement uses TRBV7-9 and TRBJ2-4; 8 nucleotides line up with TRBD1. Germline V gives CDR1 SEHNR, CDR2 FQNEAQ (reference sequence). The trim removed 6 bases at V and 2 bases at J, leaving 6 bases unmatched. This CDR3 spans 15 amino acids. CDR3 protein: CASSDTGGSKNIQYF. CDR3 DNA: TGTGCCAGCAGTGATACAGGGGGATCCAAAAACATTCAGTACTTC.

This clonotype was found a few times. The rearrangement joins TRBV6-6 to TRBJ2-5; the D call may be TRBD1 or TRBD2 (6 bases each). The CDR3 totals 14 residues. V was shortened by 4 bases and J by 8 bases, with 17 bases between the two germline ends. Germline V gene lookup returns CDR1 MNHNY and CDR2 SVGAGI (reference sequence). The CDR3 is CASSSRQDGGTQYF. CDR3 nucleotides: TGTGCCAGCAGTTCGCGACAGGACGGGGGAACCCAGTACTTC.

The rearrangement links TRBV3-1 to TRBJ1-1; possibly TRBD1 for D (5 bases). V dropped 0 bases and J dropped 7 bases, with 9 bases sitting between them. The CDR3 loop spans 13 amino acids. Germline lookup yields CDR1 LGHDT and CDR2 YNNKEL (reference sequence). CDR3 DNA sequence: TGTGCCAGCAGCCAAGAACTTCAGGGTGAAGCTTTCTTT. Translated: CASSQELQGEAFF.

At least ten counts were recorded for this clonotype. The chain carries TRBV12-3 or TRBV12-4 and TRBJ2-7; 8 positions agree with TRBD1. V dropped 2 bases and J dropped 3; count of bases not matched to a gene: 6. The CDR3 extends over 15 amino acids. The CDR3 DNA reads as TGTGCCAGCAGTTTAATCACAGGGGGAGTCTACGAGCAGTACTTC. Amino acids: CASSLITGGVYEQYF.

This clonotype was seen many times. The chain couples TRBV6-5 to TRBJ2-6, with D unclear. V shed 0 bases and J shed 0 bases, with 3 bases lying between them. Germline lookup yields CDR1 MNHEY and CDR2 SVGAGI. The CDR3 totals 15 residues. The CDR3 DNA reads as TGTGCCAGCAGTTACTCCGGCTCTGGGGCCAACGTCCTGACTTTC. Translation: CASSYSGSGANVLTF.

This clonotype appeared many times. The chain couples TRBV6-2 or TRBV6-3 to TRBJ2-1; 7 nucleotides line up with TRBD2. Germline V lookup: CDR1 MNHEY, CDR2 SVGEGT. Trimming removed 5 bases from V and 7 bases from J; junction bases left unmatched: 2. CDR3 length equals 12 residues. The CDR3 DNA follows: TGTGCCAGCAGTGGACTAGGGAATGAGCAGTTCTTC. Translating gives CASSGLGNEQFF.

For the CDR3, the DNA is TGTGCCAGCAATACAGGGATGGGCAATCAGCCCCAGCATTTT. Its translation is CASNTGMGNQPQHF. This chain connects TRBV6-6 to TRBJ1-5; a possible D gene is TRBD1 (6 bases). Germline V gene sequence: CDR1 MNHNY, CDR2 SVGAGI (reference sequence). The ends were cut back, 7 bases at V and 2 bases at J, with 12 bases in the middle. The CDR3 runs to 14 residues.